Each of the 15 T cell receptor beta chains below was sequenced from the same sample in a study of T cell responses to AZD1222 COVID-19 vaccine. The repertoire was sequenced with immunoSEQ multiplex PCR; TCRdb's copy has only in-frame clones and lacks some. Of about 94,000 clones listed, 90% are singletons. Sequencing used peripheral blood, obtained on day 0 of AZD1222 vaccination. Source of these receptors: an adult in good health.

The CDR3 DNA follows: TGTGCCAGTAGTAACCCACAGGGTCCTAATTCACCCCTCCACTTT. Translated: CASSNPQGPNSPLHF. J is TRBJ1-6 and V is TRBV19, with a weak D call TRBD1 (6 bases). CDR1 LNHDA and CDR2 SQIVND come from the germline V gene (reference sequence). Trimming removed 4 bases from V and 6 bases from J, with 13 bases in between. The CDR3 has 15 residues. Using reference TRBV19 and TRBJ1-6 for the parts outside the CDR3, the full variable domain is DGGITQSPKYLFRKEGQNVTLSCEQNLNHDAMYWYRQDPGQGLRLIYYSQIVNDFQKGDIAEGYSVSREKKESFPLTVTSAQKNPTAFYLCASSNPQGPNSPLHFGNGTRLTVT.

The chain links TRBV7-2 to TRBJ2-4; D gene ambiguous. V shed 5 bases and J shed 10 bases, with 12 bases lying between them. Germline V gene data show CDR1 as SGHTA and CDR2 as FQGNSA. This CDR3 contains 12 residues. CDR3 DNA sequence: TGTGCCAGCAGCCTAGGGAATAGGATTCAGTACTTC. Protein product: CASSLGNRIQYF.

The rearrangement joins TRBV18 to TRBJ1-1; D call uncertain. The CDR3 covers 13 residues. The ends were cut back, 8 bases at V and 2 bases at J, with 12 bases in the middle. CDR1 and CDR2 from the germline V gene are KGHSH and LQKENI. The CDR3 DNA reads TGTGCCAGCGCCACCGGGATTAACACTGAAGCTTTCTTT. Translation gives CASATGINTEAFF.

The V and J genes are TRBV6-2 or TRBV6-3 and TRBJ2-2; D is unclear. Germline loops: CDR1 MNHEY, CDR2 SVGEGT. Trimming left V 2 bases short and J 4 bases short, with 8 bases between. This CDR3 region has 14 residues. Here the CDR3 reads CASSYPMITGELFF. In nucleotides, the CDR3 is TGTGCCAGCAGTTACCCGATGATCACCGGGGAGCTGTTTTTT.

This clone came up once. The V call is TRBV28, the J call TRBJ2-6, with D tentatively TRBD1 or TRBD2 (6 bases each). The CDR3 runs to 16 residues. Germline CDR1 and CDR2: MDHEN and SYDVKM. The V end was cut by 3 bases, the J end by 2 bases, with 11 bases between. The CDR3 spells CASSLVGGPGANVLTF. The DNA for the CDR3 is TGTGCCAGCAGTTTGGTAGGGGGGCCTGGGGCCAACGTCCTGACTTTC. Filled out from reference TRBV28 and TRBJ2-6, the complete variable domain reads DVKVTQSSRYLVKRTGEKVFLECVQDMDHENMFWYRQDPGLGLRLIYFSYDVKMKEKGDIPEGYSVSREKKERFSLILESASTNQTSMYLCASSLVGGPGANVLTFGAGSRLTVL.

This clone has just one count. The V call is TRBV30, the J call TRBJ1-1, with TRBD1 as a possible D gene (6 bases). V dropped 2 bases and J dropped 4 bases, with 11 bases sitting between them. The CDR3 runs to 13 residues. CDR1 and CDR2 from the germline V gene are GTSNPN and SVGIG (reference sequence). The CDR3 DNA reads TGTGCCTGGAGTTTGGGGGCTCCCACTGAAGCTTTCTTT. Encoded protein: CAWSLGAPTEAFF.

The chain carries TRBV6-5 and TRBJ1-2, with TRBD1 as a possible D gene (6 bases). CDR3 length equals 12 residues. CDR1 MNHEY and CDR2 SVGAGI come from the germline V gene. The germline V and J ends were trimmed by 6 bases and 6 bases, with 11 bases remaining between them. CDR3 region: CASRKGVDGYTF. DNA of the CDR3: TGTGCCAGCAGAAAGGGGGTGGATGGCTACACCTTC.

The rearrangement joins TRBV9 to TRBJ2-1; D remains unclear. This CDR3 comprises 14 residues. Germline values: CDR1 SGDLS, CDR2 YYNGEE. V was cut by 1 base and J by 9 bases, with 14 bases left in between. CDR3 coding DNA: TGTGCCAGCAGCGTAAGTAGGGTGGGTCGTGAGCAGTTCTTC. Protein sequence: CASSVSRVGREQFF.

The chain employs TRBV5-4 and TRBJ1-2; a weak D match, TRBD1 (5 bases). This CDR3 has 11 amino acids. V was pared by 8 bases and J by 3 bases, with 8 bases between. The germline CDR1 and CDR2 sequences are SGHNT and YYREEE (reference sequence). CDR3 DNA: TGTGCCAGTGGGACGGACTATGGCTACACCTTC. Translated: CASGTDYGYTF.

The chain carries TRBV6-5 and TRBJ2-7; 9 positions match TRBD1. This CDR3 region has 15 residues. J lost 3 bases, V lost 2 bases, and 5 bases had no gene match. CDR1 is MNHEY and CDR2 is SVGAGI in the germline V gene. Here the CDR3 reads CASSYGWDRDYEQYF. The CDR3 DNA sequence: TGTGCCAGCAGTTACGGCTGGGACAGGGACTACGAGCAGTACTTC.

This chain connects TRBV9 to TRBJ2-2; a possible D gene is TRBD1 (6 bases). Germline V CDR1 and CDR2: SGDLS, YYNGEE. The CDR3 is made up of 14 amino acids. Deletions cut 4 bases from V and 4 bases from J, with 11 bases between. For the CDR3, the DNA is TGTGCCAGCAGCTACGAAGGGGGCACCGGGGAGCTGTTTTTT. It is translated as CASSYEGGTGELFF. The full variable domain, completed using reference TRBV9 and TRBJ2-2, is DSGVTQTPKHLITATGQRVTLRCSPRSGDLSVYWYQQSLDQGLQFLIQYYNGEERAKGNILERFSAQQFPDLHSELNLSSLELGDSALYFCASSYEGGTGELFFGEGSRLTVL.

The J gene is TRBJ1-4, the V gene TRBV11-2; D is ambiguous. The CDR3 length is 15 residues. In germline, CDR1 is SGHAT, CDR2 FQNNGV. The germline V and J ends were trimmed by 2 bases and 8 bases, with 15 bases remaining between them. Here the CDR3 DNA reads TGTGCCAGCAGCTTACTCGGAAAGGAGGACGAAAAACTGTTTTTT. It is translated as CASSLLGKEDEKLFF. Supplemented by reference TRBV11-2 and TRBJ1-4, the full variable domain reads EAGVAQSPRYKIIEKRQSVAFWCNPISGHATLYWYQQILGQGPKLLIQFQNNGVVDDSQLPKDRFSAERLKGVDSTLKIQPAKLEDSAVYLCASSLLGKEDEKLFFGSGTQLSVL.

The V gene is TRBV3-1 (or the pseudogene TRBV3-2), the J gene TRBJ1-1, with D unclear. Germline CDR1 is LGHDT and CDR2 is YNNKEL (reference sequence). The CDR3 extends over 13 amino acids. Trimming took off 1 base at V and 4 bases at J, with 7 bases between the two ends. The CDR3 sequence is CASSQAGITEAFF. The CDR3 DNA reads TGTGCCAGCAGCCAAGCGGGGATCACTGAAGCTTTCTTT.

V usage is TRBV7-9 and J usage is TRBJ1-5; weak D call: TRBD1 (6 bases). The CDR3 consists of 13 residues. CDR1 and CDR2 from the germline V gene are SEHNR and FQNEAQ (reference sequence). Trimming took 5 bases from V and 4 from J, leaving 9 bases between them. CDR3 sequence (DNA): TGTGCCAGCAGCCAAGGACAGAATCAGCCCCAGCATTTT. Translated: CASSQGQNQPQHF.

The chain uses TRBV4-2 and TRBJ2-7; D unresolved. The CDR3 contains 14 residues. Trimming left V 0 bases short and J 5 bases short, with 11 bases between. Germline V lookup: CDR1 LGHNA, CDR2 YNFKEQ. The CDR3 sequence is CASSQEKSTHEQYF. The CDR3 DNA follows: TGTGCCAGCAGCCAAGAAAAGTCGACCCACGAGCAGTACTTC.